One T cell receptor (beta chain) is described in this entry. These data are taken from a study of blood T cell repertoires in COVID-19. Study summary: Sites across the United States, Italy and Spain contributed samples from acute and convalescent COVID-19.

After removal of 4 bases from V and 3 bases from J, the junction contained 7 bases not matched to a gene. The germline V gene has CDR1 MGHRA and CDR2 YSYEKL. The CDR3 extends over 16 amino acids. Some clones are missing from TCRdb's copy, which holds only in-frame ones; the method was immunoSEQ multiplex PCR. The sample contains hundreds of thousands of clones, 87% of which appear only once. The rearrangement joins TRBV4-1 to TRBJ2-2; 8 bases map to TRBD2. Source material: peripheral blood. The source of this sequence is a man aged 60-69 years who had recovered from COVID-19. This CDR3 is CASSLRGGPYTGELFF. In DNA form, the CDR3 reads TGCGCCAGCAGCCTCCGGGGGGGCCCTTACACCGGGGAGCTGTTTTTT.